Included here is one T cell receptor beta chain sequence, with context. Germline and junction disagree at one end, which may indicate a read error. The germline V gene has CDR1 SEHNR and CDR2 FQNEAQ (reference sequence). CDR3 size: 16 residues. Version v3.0 of the immunoSEQ assay ran at survey level. Using immunoSEQ multiplex PCR, the repertoire was profiled, and TCRdb retains in-frame clones only, with some absent. The repertoire includes 15,000 to 20,000 clones, 85% to 90% of them detected once, and roughly an eighth sits in the top ten. The data were taken from a study of long-term antiretroviral therapy in people with HIV. Everyone in the study who had HIV was treated in the United States.

This chain joins TRBV7-9 and TRBJ2-5; tentatively, D is TRBD1 (5 bases). This receptor was obtained from a man aged 45-65 years with HIV. The sequencing here drew on unsorted PBMCs, taken 6.9 years after starting antiretroviral therapy. CDR3 in DNA: TGTGCCAGCAGCCGAGGTTGGGGCACCCTACAAGATACCCAGTACTTC. Translating it yields CASSRGWGTLQDTQYF.